The 20 T cell receptor beta chains below come from one sample, sequenced in a study of tumor-infiltrating lymphocytes in primary liver carcinoma. TCR beta cDNA came from about 470 ng total RNA, primed with a constant-region primer. Library construction for TCR beta comprised three nested multiplex PCR rounds performed with slightly modified ARM-PCR. Two initial PCR rounds of around 10 cycles each paired TRBV1-TRBV30 forward primers with a C-beta reverse primer. TCRdb used MiXCR to reprocess the multiplex PCR reads, holding one entry per CDR3 protein. Of 100,000 or so distinct CDR3 sequences listed, around 71% are singletons. Co-extraction yielded RNA and DNA from 20-30 mg of unsorted bulk tissue. The sample comprised liver tumor tissue from sampling region 2. Subset: tumor region T2, inferior pole. These receptors came from a woman aged 55-69 years with primary liver carcinoma and hepatitis B virus infection.

To note about this clonotype: Sequence at one end of the junction differs from germline and may be a read error. The chain links TRBV7-8 to TRBJ2-1; 11 bases agree with TRBD2. CDR1 and CDR2 (germline): SGHVS, FQNEAQ. This CDR3 region has 16 residues. The CDR3 region is CAISSSASGRMNEQFF. CDR3 bases: TGTGCCATCAGCTCCAGCGCTAGCGGGAGGATGAATGAGCAGTTCTTC.

This clonotype was detected ten times or more. The chain uses TRBV5-1 and TRBJ2-7; a weak D match, TRBD1 (6 bases). Germline CDR1 and CDR2: SGHRS and YFSETQ. This CDR3 has 14 amino acids. With 5 bases removed from V and 4 bases from J, the gap between germline ends came to 16 bases. The CDR3 sequence: CASSLQGSVYEQYF. The DNA of the CDR3 is TGCGCCAGCAGTCTTCAGGGGTCCGTATACGAGCAGTACTTC.

At least ten counts were recorded for this clonotype. The chain joins TRBV13 to TRBJ2-5, with unresolved D. Trimming shortened V by 2 bases and J by 5 bases, and 6 bases separated the two germline ends. The CDR3 length is 12 residues. Germline CDR1 PRHDT, CDR2 FYEKMQ (reference sequence). For the CDR3, the DNA is TGTGCCAGCAGCTTAAAACGGGAGACCCAGTACTTC. As protein: CASSLKRETQYF.

In this sample, this clonotype turned up many times. V gene TRBV28 combines with J gene TRBJ2-7; 8 positions match TRBD2. The CDR3 has 15 residues. Germline V CDR1 and CDR2: MDHEN, SYDVKM. The V gene end was trimmed by 5 bases and the J gene end by 2 bases; junction bases not matched to a gene: 8. The CDR3 region has the DNA TGTGCCAGCAGTCCCCTGGCGGGAGGAACCTACGAGCAGTACTTC. Translating it yields CASSPLAGGTYEQYF.

This clonotype was counted at least ten times. CDR3 sequence reads: CASRVGDTQPQHF. The CDR3 DNA follows: TGTGCCAGCAGAGTAGGAGACACTCAGCCCCAGCATTTT. V and J are TRBV6-2 or TRBV6-3 and TRBJ1-5; D ambiguous. Germline-derived CDR1 and CDR2 are MNHEY and SVGEGT. The CDR3 consists of 13 residues. Deletions cut 6 bases from V and 6 bases from J, with 12 bases between.

This chain connects TRBV10-2 to TRBJ2-7, with D tentatively TRBD2 (5 bases). CDR1 and CDR2 from the germline V gene are WSHSY and SAAADI. V gave up 4 bases and J gave up 0 bases, with 13 bases separating them. This CDR3 has 15 residues. The CDR3 region is CASSARLGSSYEQYF. Here the CDR3 DNA reads TGCGCCAGCAGTGCCCGGCTAGGGAGCTCCTACGAGCAGTACTTC.

Details on this clonotype: At one boundary the junction diverges from the germline segment, which might be a read error. The rearrangement joins TRBV6-6 to TRBJ2-1; 10 nucleotides line up with TRBD2. The CDR3 length is 15 residues. The germline CDR1 and CDR2 sequences are MNHNY and SVGAGI (reference sequence). In DNA, the CDR3 is TGTACCAGCAGTTCACCCGGGACTAGCGACAATGAGCACTTCTTC. It is translated as CTSSSPGTSDNEHFF.

A note on this clonotype: A read error may account for a junction end that differs from germline. J is TRBJ2-3 and V is TRBV7-3; D is undetermined. The CDR3 covers 14 residues. Germline CDR1 SGHTA, CDR2 FQGTGA. This CDR3 reads CASSLTGFTDMQYF. The DNA for the CDR3 is TGTGCCAGCAGCTTAACGGGATTCACAGATATGCAGTATTTT. Complete variable domain (other parts from reference TRBV7-3 and TRBJ2-3): GAGVSQTPSNKVTEKGKYVELRCDPISGHTALYWYRQSLGQGPEFLIYFQGTGAADDSGLPNDRFFAVRPEGSVSTLKIQRTERGDSAVYLCASSLTGFTDMQYFGPGTRLTVL.

Regarding this clonotype: A read error may produce the germline difference seen at one junction end. J is TRBJ1-2 and V is TRBV5-1, with a possible D match to TRBD1 (5 bases). The CDR3 totals 13 residues. Germline V CDR1 and CDR2: SGHRS, YFSETQ. CDR3 DNA: TGCGCCAGCAACTTGGAAACAGGCTATGGCTACACCTTC. Its protein product is CASNLETGYGYTF. The complete variable domain, with remaining parts taken from reference TRBV5-1 and TRBJ1-2, reads KAGVTQTPRYLIKTRGQQVTLSCSPISGHRSVSWYQQTPGQGLQFLFEYFSETQRNKGNFPGRFSGRQFSNSRSEMNVSTLELGDSALYLCASNLETGYGYTFGSGTRLTVV.

Concerning this clonotype: A read error is likely, as this CDR3 ends without the conserved phenylalanine or tryptophan. The chain links TRBV5-4 to TRBJ2-1, with 15 bases aligning to TRBD2. With V trimmed by 5 bases and J by 7 bases, 10 bases remained unmatched. There are 17 residues in the CDR3. The germline V gene encodes CDR1 SGHNT and CDR2 YYREEE (reference sequence). The CDR3 DNA follows: TGTGCCAGCAGTGCGCGGACTAGCGGGAGGGCGAGGAATGAGCAGTTCCTC. Protein sequence: CASSARTSGRARNEQFL.

In regard to this clonotype: Being one base from a much bigger clone, this may be a read error. The V and J genes are TRBV28 and TRBJ2-7; weak D call: TRBD2 (6 bases). V shed 6 bases and J shed 3 bases, with 18 bases lying between them. The CDR3 spans 15 residues. Per germline, CDR1 MDHEN and CDR2 SYDVKM. CDR3 nucleotides: TGTGCCAGCAGGTCCTGGGGGGTGGGAAGCTACGAGCAGTACTTC. Amino acid sequence: CASRSWGVGSYEQYF.

As for this clonotype: This may come from a read error, since a much larger clone is one base off. The chain joins TRBV30 to TRBJ2-2; TRBD1 aligns across 9 bases. There are 13 residues in the CDR3. Germline V gene lookup returns CDR1 GTSNPN and CDR2 SVGIG (reference sequence). The CDR3 DNA follows: TGTGCCTGGGGGACAGGGAACACCGGGGTGCTGTTTTTT. As protein: CAWGTGNTGVLFF.

The chain has TRBV5-4 and TRBJ2-2; tentatively, D is TRBD1 (6 bases). CDR3 length: 16 residues. The V end lost 4 bases, the J end lost 0 bases, and 13 bases lay between the germline ends. CDR1 is SGHNT and CDR2 is YYREEE in the germline V gene (reference sequence). The DNA for the CDR3 is TGTGCCAGCAGCCCGAGGGGGACAACGAACACCGGGGAGCTGTTTTTT. Translation gives CASSPRGTTNTGELFF.

On this clonotype: A much bigger clone sits one base away, suggesting this may be a read error. CDR3 nucleotide sequence: TGCGCCAGCAGCTTGAGGGACACAAGTCACACTGAAGCTTTCTTT. Amino acid sequence: CASSLRDTSHTEAFF. The chain employs TRBV5-1 and TRBJ1-1, with TRBD1 as a possible D gene (6 bases). This CDR3 has 15 residues. V lost 1 base to trimming and J lost 3 bases, with 13 bases between them. The germline V gene encodes CDR1 SGHRS and CDR2 YFSETQ.

For this clonotype: Because it lacks the conserved phenylalanine or tryptophan at the end, this CDR3 is likely a read error. The DNA is omitted, as the CDR3 cannot be located on it reliably, and the CDR3 follows TCRdb's listing. The chain links TRBV6-5 to TRBJ2-2; the table's D call of TRBD2 was not tested on the DNA. A total of 13 residues make up the CDR3, ends included. The germline V gene encodes CDR1 MNHEY and CDR2 SVGAGI. The chain's CDR3 is CASTRDLTGELFL.

The chain employs TRBV6-5 and TRBJ1-2, with D possibly matching TRBD1 (6 bases). This CDR3 spans 16 amino acids. Germline-derived CDR1 and CDR2 are MNHEY and SVGAGI. Here the CDR3 reads CTGSYPFGDRNYGYTF. CDR3 sequence (DNA): TGTACCGGCAGTTACCCCTTCGGAGACAGGAACTATGGCTACACCTTC.

The V call is TRBV11-2, the J call TRBJ2-7; D unclear. This CDR3 contains 13 residues. V lost 7 bases and J lost 13, with 23 bases in between. Germline CDR1 SGHAT, CDR2 FQNNGV. The CDR3 reads CASNLTNTYGHYF. The CDR3 DNA reads TGTGCCAGCAACTTGACCAATACCTACGGGCACTACTTC.

For this clonotype: At one end the junction does not follow the germline gene, possibly because of a read error. The chain combines TRBV6-2 or TRBV6-3 with TRBJ2-1, with D perhaps TRBD1 or TRBD2 (5 bases each). Germline CDR1 and CDR2: MNHEY and SVGEGT. The CDR3 extends over 16 amino acids. The CDR3 DNA follows: TGTGCCAGCAGATTTGGCATGGGACGAACCTACAATGAGCAGCTCTTC. This gives the protein CASRFGMGRTYNEQLF.

A remark on this clonotype: The conserved phenylalanine or tryptophan is not found at the CDR3 terminus, so this likely reflects a read error. The chain joins TRBV11-3 to TRBJ2-3, with TRBD2 identical over 8 bases. The CDR3 consists of 14 residues. Germline V gene sequence: CDR1 SGHNT, CDR2 YENEEA. Written as DNA, the CDR3 is TGTACCAGCAGCTTCAGGACTAGCACAGACACGCAGTATTTA. This sequence encodes CTSSFRTSTDTQYL.

For this clonotype: This may be a read error, as it is one base from a much larger clone. The rearrangement links TRBV5-1 to TRBJ2-2, with D unresolved. CDR3 length: 16 residues. Germline V gene sequence: CDR1 SGHRS, CDR2 YFSETQ. CDR3 amino acids: CASSPQLTANSGELFF. The CDR3 DNA is TGCGCCAGCAGTCCTCAACTCACTGCGAACAGCGGGGAGCTGTTTTTT. Drawing the rest from reference TRBV5-1 and TRBJ2-2, the complete variable domain is KAGVTQTPRYLIKTRGQQVTLSCSPISGHRSVSWYQQTPGQGLQFLFEYFSETQRNKGNFPGRFSGRQFSNSRSEMNVSTLELGDSALYLCASSPQLTANSGELFFGEGSRLTVL.